This T cell receptor beta chain is drawn from a study of shared clonotypes between healthy human individuals. The overall study: Two women and three men aged 18 to 49 served as donors. Points from the study as a whole: Across four donors, naive CD4 shared around 5.4%, naive CD8 more than 3%, memory CD4 2% to 2.5%, memory CD8 more than 0.35%.

With respect to this clone: Its antigen is not known.

TCRdb keeps only in-frame clones here, not all; method: immunoSEQ multiplex PCR. This sample has 1.6 million or so clones, with over 95% found just once. The study drew its donors from healthy HIV-negative adults without recent acute infections or vaccinations. The CDR3 runs 11 residues. Trimming took off 8 bases at V and 6 bases at J, with 7 bases between the two ends. Germline V gene data show CDR1 as ENHRY and CDR2 as SYGVKD. This sequence originates from a man between 25 and 39 years old in good health. The sequenced material came from naive CD4+ T cells sorted from blood. Subset indicated: CD45RA+ positively selected. This chain links TRBV10-3 with TRBJ2-2; D is ambiguous. The CDR3 nucleotides are TGTGCCATCTCTGCAGCCGGGGAGCTGTTTTTT. It is translated as CAISAAGELFF.